This T cell receptor beta chain was documented in a study of OX40 agonist ivuxolimab in advanced cancers. As for the study in general: Of the participants, 35% to 50% had some prior anti-PD-1, anti-PD-L1 or anti-CTLA-4 therapy, which was allowed.

Findings and caveats of the study: On average, CD8+ T cells showed a greater number of expanded clones than CD4+.

Using immunoSEQ multiplex PCR, the repertoire was profiled, and TCRdb retains in-frame clones only, with some absent. The sample carries nearly 70,000 clones, 80% to 90% recorded once. Germline V CDR1 and CDR2: MNHEY, SMNVEV (reference sequence). The CDR3 extends over 15 amino acids. Germline trimming cut 4 bases from V and 1 base from J; bases unmatched to any gene: 7. This clone has a single count. Its antigen remains unknown. The sequence derives from an adult with an advanced solid tumor such as melanoma, head and neck, liver or kidney cancer. The chain joins TRBV27 to TRBJ2-7; 7 nucleotides match TRBD1. Sequencing used CD4+ or CD8+ T cells sorted from blood, obtained in a trial of the OX40 agonist ivuxolimab. This chain's CDR3 is CASSSSLGQSYEQYF. The CDR3 DNA is TGTGCCAGCAGTTCCAGCCTGGGACAGTCCTACGAGCAGTACTTC.